The rows below give T cell receptor beta chains drawn from one sample of a study of T cell repertoires in cytomegalovirus infection. TCRdb itself ran the reads through MiXCR, one entry per CDR3 protein. The table records under 200,000 distinct CDR3 sequences, roughly 9% of them present only once. Specimen: PBMCs. These receptors were obtained from a human donor in good health (CMV status not recorded). Some clones in this sample may be carry-over from other donors' samples. The CDR3 runs from the conserved cysteine through the conserved F or W.

>TRBV3-1
CASSLLASHNEQFF
>TRBV6-1
CASSDWVWGSGANVLTF
>TRBV7-2
CASSPGLAGGREQYF
>TRBV2
CASSEGGTGLQETQYF
>TRBV28
CASEYGAPYNEQFF
>TRBV7-2
CASSPVWGRNEQFF
>TRBV9
CASSGSSGSSRPGSYNEQFF
>TRBV20-1
CSASRAWNEQFF
>TRBV2
CARPVARSGYTF
>TRBV5-6
CASSPYRDFDQPQHF
>TRBV10-3
CAITTGNEQFF
>TRBV7-2
CASSPKAGTSRQNEQFF
>TRBV28
CASSFLGGGSYGYTF
>TRBV11-1
CASSLATGGNTEAFF
>TRBV7-6
CASSLGTGDGYNF
>TRBV7-2
CASSEPGTDYEKLFF
>TRBV5-4
CLYTEAFF
>TRBV11-2
CASSLGDRYEQYF
>TRBV7-6
CASSLEGRGEKLFF
>TRBV20-1
CSAIPTSYEQYF
>TRBV20-1
CSARGERRNTDTQYF
>TRBV7-3
CASSLGAGTNEKLFF
>TRBV20-1
CSASGANNSPLHF
>TRBV20-1
CSAREITGVSRYNSPLHF
>TRBV19
CASSLAGDSFNEQFF
>TRBV2
CASSRPQDRGNTEAFF
>TRBV7-2
CASSLSTHSNQPQHF
>TRBV6-2/TRBV6-3
CASSPDWAGELFF
>TRBV12-3/TRBV12-4
CASSPSGGNYGYTF
>TRBV4-2
CASSHPGSAGGYNEQFF
>TRBV23-1
CASSLSGGTHNEQFF
>TRBV4-3
CASSQQSGSSYEQYF
>TRBV28
CASRGTRLAGANVLTF
>TRBV7-8
CASSLDRFGYTF
>TRBV20-1
CSATNRGRVAFF
>TRBV19
CASSIGQEETQYF
>TRBV30
CAWSDRDLGTEAFF
>TRBV28
CASSLGQFEQYF
>TRBV6-6
CASSYLSSGSTITAKNIQYF
>TRBV28
CASSFGGRWGESNNEQFF
>TRBV3-1
CASSQVWDSEQYF
>TRBV27
CAVGANYGYTF
>TRBV7-8
CASSSMSNQPQHF
>TRBV7-8
CASSGIQARYGYTF
>TRBV7-8
CASSLLLGQGDTGYTF
>TRBV28
CASSFGQNEQFF
>TRBV29-1
CSVWTGSPYEQYF
>TRBV19
CASKPGHLSYEQYF
>TRBV5-4
CASSGTGNTGELFF
>TRBV20-1
CSARDIQGGADTQYF
>TRBV9
CASSVVGETQYF
>TRBV20-1
CSARDRLAGVWDTGELFF
>TRBV6-2/TRBV6-3
CASSYTRPSYEQYF
>TRBV7-9
CASSLPSPGDTGELFF
>TRBV7-8
CASSGGTGGTGELFF
>TRBV7-2
CASSLGQETQYF
>TRBV7-2
CASSTPGGANTGELFF
>TRBV7-2
CASSLVGGQTDTQYF
>TRBV10-3
CAIRDYAYEQYF